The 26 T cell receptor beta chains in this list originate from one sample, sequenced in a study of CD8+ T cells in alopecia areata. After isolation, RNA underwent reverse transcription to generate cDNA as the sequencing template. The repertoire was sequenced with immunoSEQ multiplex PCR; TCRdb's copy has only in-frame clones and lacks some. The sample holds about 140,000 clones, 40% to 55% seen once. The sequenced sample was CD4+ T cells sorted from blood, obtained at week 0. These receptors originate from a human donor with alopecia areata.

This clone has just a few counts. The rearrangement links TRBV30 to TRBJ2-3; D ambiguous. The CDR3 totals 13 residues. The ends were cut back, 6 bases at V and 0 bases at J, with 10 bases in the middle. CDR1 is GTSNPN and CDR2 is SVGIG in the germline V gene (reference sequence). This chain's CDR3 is CACRPSSTDTQYF. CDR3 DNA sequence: TGTGCCTGCCGTCCTTCTAGCACAGATACGCAGTATTTT.

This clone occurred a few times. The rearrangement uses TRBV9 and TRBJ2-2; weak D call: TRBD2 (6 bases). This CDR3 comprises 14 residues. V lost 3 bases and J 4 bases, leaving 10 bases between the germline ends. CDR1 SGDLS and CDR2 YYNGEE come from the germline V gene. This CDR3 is CASSAGTRTGELFF. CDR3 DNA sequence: TGTGCCAGCAGCGCCGGGACTCGCACCGGGGAGCTGTTTTTT. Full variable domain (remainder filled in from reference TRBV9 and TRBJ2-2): DSGVTQTPKHLITATGQRVTLRCSPRSGDLSVYWYQQSLDQGLQFLIQYYNGEERAKGNILERFSAQQFPDLHSELNLSSLELGDSALYFCASSAGTRTGELFFGEGSRLTVL.

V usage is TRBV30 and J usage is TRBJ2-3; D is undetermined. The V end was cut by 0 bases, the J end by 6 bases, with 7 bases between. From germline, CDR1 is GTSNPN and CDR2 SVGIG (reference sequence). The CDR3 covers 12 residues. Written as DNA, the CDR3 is TGTGCCTGGAGTGTACGGTCGGATACGCAGTATTTT. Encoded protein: CAWSVRSDTQYF.

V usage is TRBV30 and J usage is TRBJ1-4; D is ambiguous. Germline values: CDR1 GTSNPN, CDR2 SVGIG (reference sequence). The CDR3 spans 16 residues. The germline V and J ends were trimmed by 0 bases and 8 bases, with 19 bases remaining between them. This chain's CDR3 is CAWSVGVAAAGEKLFF. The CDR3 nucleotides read TGTGCCTGGAGTGTAGGTGTGGCCGCGGCTGGGGAAAAACTGTTTTTT.

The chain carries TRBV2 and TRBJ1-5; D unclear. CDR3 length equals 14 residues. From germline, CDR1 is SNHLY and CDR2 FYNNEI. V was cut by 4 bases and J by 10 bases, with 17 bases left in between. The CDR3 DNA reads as TGTGCCAGCAGTGGAAACCGGCGAAGGTCACCCCAGCATTTT. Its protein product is CASSGNRRRSPQHF.

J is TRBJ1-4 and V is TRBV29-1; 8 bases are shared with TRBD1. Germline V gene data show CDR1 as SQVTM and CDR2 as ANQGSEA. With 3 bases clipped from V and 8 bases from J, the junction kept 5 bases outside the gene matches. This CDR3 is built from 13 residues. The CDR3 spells CSVDDRGTEKLFF. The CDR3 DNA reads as TGCAGCGTTGATGACAGGGGTACGGAAAAACTGTTTTTT.

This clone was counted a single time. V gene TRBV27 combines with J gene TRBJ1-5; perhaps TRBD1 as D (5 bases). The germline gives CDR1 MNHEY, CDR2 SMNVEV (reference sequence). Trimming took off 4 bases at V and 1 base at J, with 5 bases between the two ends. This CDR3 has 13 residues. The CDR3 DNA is TGTGCCAGCAGTTGGGACAGCAATCAGCCCCAGCATTTT. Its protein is CASSWDSNQPQHF.

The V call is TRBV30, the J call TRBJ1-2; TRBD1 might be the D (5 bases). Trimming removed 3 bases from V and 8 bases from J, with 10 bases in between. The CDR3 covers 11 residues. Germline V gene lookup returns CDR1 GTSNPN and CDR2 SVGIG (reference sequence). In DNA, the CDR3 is TGTGCCTGGAGCCCAGGGCGGGGCTACACCTTC. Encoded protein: CAWSPGRGYTF.

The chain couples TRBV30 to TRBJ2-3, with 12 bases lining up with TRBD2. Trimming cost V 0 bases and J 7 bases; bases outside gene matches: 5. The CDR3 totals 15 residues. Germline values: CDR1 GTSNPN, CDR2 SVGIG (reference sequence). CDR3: CAWSVPTSGRNTQYF. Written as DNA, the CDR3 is TGTGCCTGGAGTGTACCGACTAGCGGGAGAAATACGCAGTATTTT. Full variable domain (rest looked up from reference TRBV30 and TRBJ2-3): SQTIHQWPATLVQPVGSPLSLECTVEGTSNPNLYWYRQAAGRGLQLLFYSVGIGQISSEVPQNLSASRPQDRQFILSSKKLLLSDSGFYLCAWSVPTSGRNTQYFGPGTRLTVL.

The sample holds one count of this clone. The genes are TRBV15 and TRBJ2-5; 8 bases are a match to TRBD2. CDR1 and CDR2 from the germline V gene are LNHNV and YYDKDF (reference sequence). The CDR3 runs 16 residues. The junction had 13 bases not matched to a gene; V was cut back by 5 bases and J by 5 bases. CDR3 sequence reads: CATSAGVAGMWETQYF. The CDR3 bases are TGTGCCACCAGCGCAGGGGTAGCGGGAATGTGGGAGACCCAGTACTTC.

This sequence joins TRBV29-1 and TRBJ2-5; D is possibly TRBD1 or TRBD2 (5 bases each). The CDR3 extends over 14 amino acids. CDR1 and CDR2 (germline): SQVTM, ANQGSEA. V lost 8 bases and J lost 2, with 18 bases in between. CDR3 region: CSSIQSGHQETQYF. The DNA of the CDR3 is TGCAGCTCAATCCAAAGCGGACATCAAGAGACCCAGTACTTC.

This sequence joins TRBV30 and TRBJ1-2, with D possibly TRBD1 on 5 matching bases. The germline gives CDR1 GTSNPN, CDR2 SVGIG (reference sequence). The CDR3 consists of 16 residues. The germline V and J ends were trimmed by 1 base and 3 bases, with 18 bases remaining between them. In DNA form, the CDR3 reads TGTGCCTGGAGTGCCCCGGGACGGGGACCAGACTATGGCTACACCTTC. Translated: CAWSAPGRGPDYGYTF.

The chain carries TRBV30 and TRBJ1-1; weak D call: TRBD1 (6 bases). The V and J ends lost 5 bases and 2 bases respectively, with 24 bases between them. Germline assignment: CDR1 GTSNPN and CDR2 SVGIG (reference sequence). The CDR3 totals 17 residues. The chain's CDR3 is CAWVLGDKRGGNTEAFF. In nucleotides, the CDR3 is TGTGCCTGGGTCTTGGGCGACAAACGAGGGGGAAACACTGAAGCTTTCTTT. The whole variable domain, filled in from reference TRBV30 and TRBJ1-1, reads SQTIHQWPATLVQPVGSPLSLECTVEGTSNPNLYWYRQAAGRGLQLLFYSVGIGQISSEVPQNLSASRPQDRQFILSSKKLLLSDSGFYLCAWVLGDKRGGNTEAFFGQGTRLTVV.

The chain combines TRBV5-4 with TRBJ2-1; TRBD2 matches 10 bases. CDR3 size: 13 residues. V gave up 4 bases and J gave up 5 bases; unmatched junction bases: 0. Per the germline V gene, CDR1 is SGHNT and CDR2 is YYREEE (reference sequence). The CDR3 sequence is CASSLAGDNEQFF. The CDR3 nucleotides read TGTGCCAGCAGCCTAGCGGGGGACAATGAGCAGTTCTTC.

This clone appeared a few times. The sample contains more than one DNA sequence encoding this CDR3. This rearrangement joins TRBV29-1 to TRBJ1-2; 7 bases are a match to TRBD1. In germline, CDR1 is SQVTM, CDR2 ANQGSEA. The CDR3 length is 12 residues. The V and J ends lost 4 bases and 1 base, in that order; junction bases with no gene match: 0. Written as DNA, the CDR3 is TGCAGCGTTGGGGACAGTAACTATGGCTACACCTTC. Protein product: CSVGDSNYGYTF.

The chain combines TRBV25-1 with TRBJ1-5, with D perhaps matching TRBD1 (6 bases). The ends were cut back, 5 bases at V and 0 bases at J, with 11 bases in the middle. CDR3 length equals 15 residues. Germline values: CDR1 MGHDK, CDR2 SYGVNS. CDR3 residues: CASSQGGYSNQPQHF. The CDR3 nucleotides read TGTGCCAGCAGTCAAGGGGGATATAGCAATCAGCCCCAGCATTTT.

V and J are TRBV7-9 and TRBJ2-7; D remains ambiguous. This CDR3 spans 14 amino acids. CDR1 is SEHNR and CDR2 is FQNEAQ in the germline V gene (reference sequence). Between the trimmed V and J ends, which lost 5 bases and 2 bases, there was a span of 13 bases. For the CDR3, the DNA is TGTGCCAGCAGCCCCTCGCGCGACGCCTACGAGCAGTACTTC. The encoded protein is CASSPSRDAYEQYF.

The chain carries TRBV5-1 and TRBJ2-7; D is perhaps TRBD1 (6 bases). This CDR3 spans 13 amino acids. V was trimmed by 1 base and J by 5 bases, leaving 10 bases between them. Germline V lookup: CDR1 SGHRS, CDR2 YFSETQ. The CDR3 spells CASSLPGVDEQYF. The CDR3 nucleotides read TGCGCCAGCAGCTTGCCAGGGGTGGACGAGCAGTACTTC. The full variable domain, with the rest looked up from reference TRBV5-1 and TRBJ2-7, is KAGVTQTPRYLIKTRGQQVTLSCSPISGHRSVSWYQQTPGQGLQFLFEYFSETQRNKGNFPGRFSGRQFSNSRSEMNVSTLELGDSALYLCASSLPGVDEQYFGPGTRLTVT.

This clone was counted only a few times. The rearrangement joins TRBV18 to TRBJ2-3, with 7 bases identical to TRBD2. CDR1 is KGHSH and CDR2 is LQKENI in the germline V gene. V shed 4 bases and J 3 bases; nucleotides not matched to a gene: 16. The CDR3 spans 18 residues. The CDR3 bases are TGTGCCAGCTCACGCTCACCCCCGGGCGGGAGCTTAACAGATACGCAGTATTTT. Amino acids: CASSRSPPGGSLTDTQYF.

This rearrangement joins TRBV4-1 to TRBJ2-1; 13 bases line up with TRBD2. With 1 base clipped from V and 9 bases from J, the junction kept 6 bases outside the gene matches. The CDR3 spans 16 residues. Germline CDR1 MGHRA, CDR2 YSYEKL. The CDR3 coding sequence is TGCGCCAGCAGCCAAGGCACTAGCGGGAGGGCCACTGAGCAGTTCTTC. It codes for CASSQGTSGRATEQFF.

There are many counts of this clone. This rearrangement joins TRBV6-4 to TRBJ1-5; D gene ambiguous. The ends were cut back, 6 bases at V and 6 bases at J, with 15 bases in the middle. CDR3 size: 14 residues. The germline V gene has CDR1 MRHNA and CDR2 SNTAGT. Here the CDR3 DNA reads TGTGCCAGCAGCCTAGAAGTTGGGAGTCAGCCCCAGCATTTT. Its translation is CASSLEVGSQPQHF.

This CDR3 is CASSQVAGGLTGELFF. For the CDR3, the DNA is TGCGCCAGCAGCCAAGTAGCGGGAGGGTTGACCGGGGAGCTGTTTTTT. The V and J genes are TRBV4-3 and TRBJ2-2, with 11 bases identical to TRBD2. Trimming cost V 1 base and J 5 bases; bases outside gene matches: 3. The CDR3 sequence is 16 residues long. Germline-derived CDR1 and CDR2 are LGHNA and YSLEER.

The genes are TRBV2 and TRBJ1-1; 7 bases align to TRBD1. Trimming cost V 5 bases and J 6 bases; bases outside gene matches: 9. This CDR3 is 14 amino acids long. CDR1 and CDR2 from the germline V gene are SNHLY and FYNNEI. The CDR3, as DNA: TGTGCCAGCAGTCTACAGGGGCAAGGGGCTGAAGCTTTCTTT. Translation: CASSLQGQGAEAFF.

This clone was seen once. The CDR3 loop reads CASSEAGGNQPQHF. CDR3 DNA sequence: TGTGCCAGCAGCGAGGCGGGGGGCAATCAGCCCCAGCATTTT. This chain joins TRBV25-1 and TRBJ1-5, with D possibly being TRBD1 (5 bases). Trimming removed 6 bases from V and 2 bases from J, with 11 bases in between. Germline V gives CDR1 MGHDK, CDR2 SYGVNS. The CDR3 has 14 residues.

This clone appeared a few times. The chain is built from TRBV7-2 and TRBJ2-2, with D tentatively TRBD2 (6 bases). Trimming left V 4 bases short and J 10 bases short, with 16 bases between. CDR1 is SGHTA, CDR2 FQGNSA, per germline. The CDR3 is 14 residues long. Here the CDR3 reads CASSSAAGTPELFF. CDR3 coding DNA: TGTGCCAGCAGCTCTGCGGCGGGGACCCCGGAGCTGTTTTTT.

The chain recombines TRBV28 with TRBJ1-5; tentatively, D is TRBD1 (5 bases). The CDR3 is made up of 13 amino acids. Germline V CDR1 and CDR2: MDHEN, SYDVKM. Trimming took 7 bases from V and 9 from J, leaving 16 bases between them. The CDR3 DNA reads TGTGCCAGCACAACTTCAGGGACCTCGCCCCAGCATTTT. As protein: CASTTSGTSPQHF.